The text below deals with one T cell receptor beta chain. The sample originates from a study of monozygotic twins with inflammatory bowel disease. Germline CDR1 and CDR2: SGHVS and FNYEAQ. The CDR3 consists of 15 residues. Via template switching, UMIs carrying a 6-nucleotide sample barcode were introduced. TCRdb reprocessed the 5' RACE reads, with one entry per CDR3 protein and no DNA. The repertoire table contains some 210,000 distinct CDR3 sequences. Sample: blood. This TCR derives from a human donor with ulcerative colitis or Crohn's disease, or a healthy co-twin of an affected twin (not recorded which). The chain recombines TRBV7-6 with TRBJ2-7; TCRdb indicates TRBD1, and absent DNA this call remains unverified. The CDR3 is CASSSGTGKSYEQYF.